The sequence of this TCR beta chain was determined in a study of T cells in Graves' hyperthyroidism and ophthalmopathy. Overall study context: Pretreatment peripheral blood was obtained at initial diagnosis. Whole-study findings and limits: Most clonotypes that expanded in the thyroid above 0.001 also showed up in blood. Patients with ophthalmopathy were separated from those with stable hyperthyroidism by a 13 V-J model.

Amplification of TCR beta CDR3 regions was performed using RNA transcripts as template. The HTBI primer set drove a first-round RT-PCR of the TCR CDR3. In TCRdb, the multiplex PCR reads were re-called with MiXCR into one record per CDR3 protein. This sample has approximately 600,000 distinct CDR3 sequences, with 16% found just once. Over 18 months, lack of ophthalmopathy progression marked Graves' hyperthyroidism as stable. This clonotype occurred many times. Its antigen is not known. J gave up 1 base and V 6 bases, and 3 bases lay outside the gene matches. The CDR3 totals 14 residues. CDR1 is MNHNS and CDR2 is SASEGT in the germline V gene.

The TCR was taken from a woman aged 25 to 45 with Graves' hyperthyroidism. Material: blood. The chain combines TRBV6-1 with TRBJ2-3; 8 positions agree with TRBD1. CDR3 residues: CASSQTGGTDTQYF. The CDR3, as DNA: TGTGCCAGCAGCCAGACAGGGGGCACAGATACGCAGTATTTT.